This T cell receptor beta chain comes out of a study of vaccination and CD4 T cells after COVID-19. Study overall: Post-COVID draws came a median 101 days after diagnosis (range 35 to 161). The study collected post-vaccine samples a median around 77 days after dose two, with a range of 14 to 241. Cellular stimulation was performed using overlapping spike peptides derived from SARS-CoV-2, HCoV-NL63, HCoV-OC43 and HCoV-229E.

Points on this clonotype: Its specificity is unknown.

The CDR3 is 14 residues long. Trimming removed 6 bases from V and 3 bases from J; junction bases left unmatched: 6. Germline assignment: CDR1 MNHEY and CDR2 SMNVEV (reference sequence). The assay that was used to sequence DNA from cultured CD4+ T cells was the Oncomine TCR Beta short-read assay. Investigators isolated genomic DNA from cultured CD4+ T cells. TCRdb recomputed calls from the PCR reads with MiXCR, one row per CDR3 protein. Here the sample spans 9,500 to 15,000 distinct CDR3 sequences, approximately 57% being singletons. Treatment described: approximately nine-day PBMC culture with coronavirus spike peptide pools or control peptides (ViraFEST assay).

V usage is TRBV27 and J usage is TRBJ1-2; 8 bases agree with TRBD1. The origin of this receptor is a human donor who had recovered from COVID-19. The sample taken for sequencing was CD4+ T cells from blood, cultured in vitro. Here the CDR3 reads CASSRTGGDYGYTF. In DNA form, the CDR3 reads TGTGCCAGCAGCCGAACAGGGGGGGACTATGGCTACACCTTC.